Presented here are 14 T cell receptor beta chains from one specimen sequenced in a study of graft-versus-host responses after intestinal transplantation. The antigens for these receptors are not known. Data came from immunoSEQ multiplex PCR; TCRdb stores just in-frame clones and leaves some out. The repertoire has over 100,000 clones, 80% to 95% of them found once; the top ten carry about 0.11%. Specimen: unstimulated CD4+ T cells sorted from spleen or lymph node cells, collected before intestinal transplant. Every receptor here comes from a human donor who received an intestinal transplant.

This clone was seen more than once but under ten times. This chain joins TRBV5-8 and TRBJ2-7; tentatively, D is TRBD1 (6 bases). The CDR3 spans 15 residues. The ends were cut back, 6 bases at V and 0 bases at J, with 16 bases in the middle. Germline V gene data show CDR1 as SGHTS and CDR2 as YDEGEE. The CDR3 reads CASTHRGQPSYEQYF. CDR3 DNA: TGTGCCAGCACCCACAGAGGACAGCCCTCCTACGAGCAGTACTTC.

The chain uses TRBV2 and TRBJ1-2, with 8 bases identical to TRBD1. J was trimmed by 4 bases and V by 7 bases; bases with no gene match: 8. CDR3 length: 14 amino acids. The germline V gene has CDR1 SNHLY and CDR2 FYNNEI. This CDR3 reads CASTKNDRGYGYTF. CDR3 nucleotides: TGTGCCAGCACGAAAAATGACAGGGGCTATGGCTACACCTTC.

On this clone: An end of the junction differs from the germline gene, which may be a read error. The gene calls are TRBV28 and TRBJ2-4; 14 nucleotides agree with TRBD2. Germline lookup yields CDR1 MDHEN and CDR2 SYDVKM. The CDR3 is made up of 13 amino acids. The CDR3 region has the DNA TGTGCCAGCAGTTTCGGACTAGCGGGAGGAGGGTCCTTC. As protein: CASSFGLAGGGSF.

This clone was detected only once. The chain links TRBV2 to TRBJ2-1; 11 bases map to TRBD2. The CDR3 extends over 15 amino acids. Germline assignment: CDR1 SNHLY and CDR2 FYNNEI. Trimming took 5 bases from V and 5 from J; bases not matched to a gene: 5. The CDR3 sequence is CASSPLAGVNNEQFF. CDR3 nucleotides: TGTGCCAGCAGTCCACTAGCGGGAGTGAACAATGAGCAGTTCTTC.

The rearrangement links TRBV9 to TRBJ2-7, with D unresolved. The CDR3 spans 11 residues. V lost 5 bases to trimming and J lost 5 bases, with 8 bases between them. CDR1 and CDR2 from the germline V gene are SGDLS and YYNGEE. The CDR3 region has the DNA TGTGCCAGCAGTAATCGCGACGAGCAGTACTTC. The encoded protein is CASSNRDEQYF. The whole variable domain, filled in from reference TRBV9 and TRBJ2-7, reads DSGVTQTPKHLITATGQRVTLRCSPRSGDLSVYWYQQSLDQGLQFLIQYYNGEERAKGNILERFSAQQFPDLHSELNLSSLELGDSALYFCASSNRDEQYFGPGTRLTVT.

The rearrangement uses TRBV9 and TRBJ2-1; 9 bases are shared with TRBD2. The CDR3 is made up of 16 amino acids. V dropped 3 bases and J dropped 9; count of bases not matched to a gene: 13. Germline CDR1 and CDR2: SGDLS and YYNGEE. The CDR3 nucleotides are TGTGCCAGCAGCGGTATAGCGGGAGCTCTTACAATTGAGCAGTTCTTC. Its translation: CASSGIAGALTIEQFF.

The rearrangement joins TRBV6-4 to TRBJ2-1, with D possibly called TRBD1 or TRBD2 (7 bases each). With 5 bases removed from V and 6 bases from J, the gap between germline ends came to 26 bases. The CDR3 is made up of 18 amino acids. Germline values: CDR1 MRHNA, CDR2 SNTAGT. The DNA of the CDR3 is TGTGCCAGCAGTCTTTCAACTGCGGCAGGGGGGGCCTCCAATGAGCAGTTCTTC. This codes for CASSLSTAAGGASNEQFF.

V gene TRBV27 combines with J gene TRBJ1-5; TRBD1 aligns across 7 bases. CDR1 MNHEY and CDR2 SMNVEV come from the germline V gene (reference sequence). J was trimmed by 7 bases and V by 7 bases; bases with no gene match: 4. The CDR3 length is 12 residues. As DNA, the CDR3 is TGTGCCAGCAAAACAGGGGAGCAGCCCCAGCATTTT. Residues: CASKTGEQPQHF.

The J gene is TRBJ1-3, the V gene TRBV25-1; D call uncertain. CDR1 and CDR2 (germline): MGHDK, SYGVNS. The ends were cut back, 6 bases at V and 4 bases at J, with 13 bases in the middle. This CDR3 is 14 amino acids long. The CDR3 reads CASSEYGSGNTIYF. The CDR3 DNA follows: TGTGCCAGCAGCGAGTACGGATCCGGAAACACCATATATTTT. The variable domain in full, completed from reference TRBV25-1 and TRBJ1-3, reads EADIYQTPRYLVIGTGKKITLECSQTMGHDKMYWYQQDPGMELHLIHYSYGVNSTEKGDLSSESTVSRIRTEHFPLTLESARPSHTSQYLCASSEYGSGNTIYFGEGSWLTVV.

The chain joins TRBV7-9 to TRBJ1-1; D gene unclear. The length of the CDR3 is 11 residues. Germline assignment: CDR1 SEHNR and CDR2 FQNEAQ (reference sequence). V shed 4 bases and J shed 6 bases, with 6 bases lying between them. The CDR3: CASSYNAEAFF. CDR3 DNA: TGTGCCAGCAGCTATAACGCTGAAGCTTTCTTT.

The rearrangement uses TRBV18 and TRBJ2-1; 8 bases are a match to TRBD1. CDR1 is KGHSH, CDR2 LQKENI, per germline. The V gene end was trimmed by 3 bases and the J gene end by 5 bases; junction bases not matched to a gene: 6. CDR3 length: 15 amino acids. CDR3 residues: CASSPGQGSNNEQFF. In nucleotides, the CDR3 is TGTGCCAGCTCACCCGGACAGGGATCTAACAATGAGCAGTTCTTC. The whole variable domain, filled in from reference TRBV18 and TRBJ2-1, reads NAGVMQNPRHLVRRRGQEARLRCSPMKGHSHVYWYRQLPEEGLKFMVYLQKENIIDESGMPKERFSAEFPKEGPSILRIQQVVRGDSAAYFCASSPGQGSNNEQFFGPGTRLTVL.

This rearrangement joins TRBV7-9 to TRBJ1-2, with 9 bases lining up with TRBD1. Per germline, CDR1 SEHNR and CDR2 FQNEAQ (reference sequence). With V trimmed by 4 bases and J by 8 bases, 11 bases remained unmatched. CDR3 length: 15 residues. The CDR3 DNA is TGTGCCAGCAGCTCAAGAGGGACAGGGCTACGAGGCTACACCTTC. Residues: CASSSRGTGLRGYTF.

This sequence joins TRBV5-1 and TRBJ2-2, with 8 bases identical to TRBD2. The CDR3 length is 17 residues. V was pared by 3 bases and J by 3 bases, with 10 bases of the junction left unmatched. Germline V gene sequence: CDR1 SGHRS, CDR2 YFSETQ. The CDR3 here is CASSSKRPGLDTGELFF. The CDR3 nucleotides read TGCGCCAGCAGCTCCAAGCGACCGGGACTAGACACCGGGGAGCTGTTTTTT.

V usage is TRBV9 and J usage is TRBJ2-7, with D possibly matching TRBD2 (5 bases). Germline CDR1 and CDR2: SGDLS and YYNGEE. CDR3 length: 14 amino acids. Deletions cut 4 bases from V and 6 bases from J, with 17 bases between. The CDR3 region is CASSPGLPRGEQYF. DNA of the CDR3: TGTGCCAGCAGCCCTGGACTGCCTCGGGGCGAGCAGTACTTC.